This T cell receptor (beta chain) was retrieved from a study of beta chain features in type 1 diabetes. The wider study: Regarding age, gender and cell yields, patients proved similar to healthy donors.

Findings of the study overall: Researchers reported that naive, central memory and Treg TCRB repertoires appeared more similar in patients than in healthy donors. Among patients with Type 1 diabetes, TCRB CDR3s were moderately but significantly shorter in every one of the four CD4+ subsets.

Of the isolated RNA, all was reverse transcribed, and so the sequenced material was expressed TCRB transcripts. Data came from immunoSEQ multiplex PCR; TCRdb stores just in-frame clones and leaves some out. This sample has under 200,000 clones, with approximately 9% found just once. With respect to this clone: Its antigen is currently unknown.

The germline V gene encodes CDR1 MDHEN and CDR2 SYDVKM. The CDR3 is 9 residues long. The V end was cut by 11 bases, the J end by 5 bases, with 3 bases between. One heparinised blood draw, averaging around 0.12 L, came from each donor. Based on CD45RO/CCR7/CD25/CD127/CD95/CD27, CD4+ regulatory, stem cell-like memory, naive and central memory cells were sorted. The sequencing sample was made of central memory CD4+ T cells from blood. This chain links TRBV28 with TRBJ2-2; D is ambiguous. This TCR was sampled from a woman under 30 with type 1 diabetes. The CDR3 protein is CAQTGELFF. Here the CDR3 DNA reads TGTGCCCAGACCGGGGAGCTGTTTTTT. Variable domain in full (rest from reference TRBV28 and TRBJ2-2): DVKVTQSSRYLVKRTGEKVFLECVQDMDHENMFWYRQDPGLGLRLIYFSYDVKMKEKGDIPEGYSVSREKKERFSLILESASTNQTSMYLCAQTGELFFGEGSRLTVL.